A selection of T cell receptor beta chains follows, all from one sample in a study of cytomegalovirus exposure and HLA in healthy donors. TCRdb keeps only in-frame clones here, not all; method: immunoSEQ multiplex PCR. This sample has 75,000 to 100,000 clones, with 76% found just once. Input material: PBMCs. These receptors all come from a woman aged 55-70 years in good health and CMV-seropositive. CDR3s include the opening cysteine and the closing phenylalanine or tryptophan. A D gene is named only where the DNA matches it firmly. Rows may omit the clone size; those that give it use once, few, many or a size class.

TRBJ1-1 | few | TRBD1 | TRBV11-3 | CASSWTGGTEAFF | TGTGCCAGCAGCTGGACAGGGGGGACTGAAGCTTTCTTT
TRBJ2-7 | . | . | TRBV6-1 | CASRPGVIYEQYF | TGTGCCAGCCGGCCAGGGGTTATCTACGAGCAGTACTTC
TRBJ2-1 | . | . | TRBV5-8 | CASSLRGALNEQFF | TGTGCCAGCAGCTTGCGGGGGGCCTTAAATGAGCAGTTCTTC
TRBJ2-7 | once | TRBD2 | TRBV5-1 | CASSVAGTSAEQYF | TGCGCCAGCAGCGTGGCCGGGACTAGTGCCGAGCAGTACTTC
TRBJ1-2 | . | . | TRBV10-3 | CAISESNKYGYTF | TGTGCCATCAGTGAGTCTAACAAGTATGGCTACACCTTC
TRBJ2-7 | . | TRBD2 | TRBV29-1 | CSVLTSFSYEQYF | TGCAGCGTTCTGACTAGCTTCTCCTACGAGCAGTACTTC
TRBJ1-5 | . | . | TRBV19 | CASTPGEGSNQPQHF | TGTGCCAGTACCCCAGGGGAGGGTAGCAATCAGCCCCAGCATTTT
TRBJ2-7 | . | . | TRBV9 | CASSVSGRGAYEQYF | TGTGCCAGCAGTGTTTCGGGCAGGGGGGCCTACGAGCAGTACTTC
TRBJ2-7 | . | TRBD2 | TRBV29-1 | CSVRGRVTYEQYF | TGCAGCGTTCGAGGGAGGGTGACCTACGAGCAGTACTTC
TRBJ1-6 | . | TRBD1 | TRBV9 | CASSVFDPGTGNLHF | TGTGCCAGCAGCGTATTCGACCCCGGGACAGGAAATCTCCACTTT
TRBJ2-3 | . | . | TRBV5-1 | CASSLDRPRIDTQYF | TGCGCCAGCAGCTTGGACCGCCCCAGGATAGATACGCAGTATTTT
TRBJ1-3 | . | . | TRBV5-1 | CASTRAGSSGNTIYF | TGCGCCAGCACACGGGCGGGGAGCTCTGGAAACACCATATATTTT
TRBJ1-1 | . | . | TRBV12-5 | CASGLFAGEAFF | TGTGCTAGTGGTTTGTTTGCGGGGGAGGCTTTCTTT
TRBJ2-1 | . | TRBD1 | TRBV4-1 | CASSQGTADNEQFF | TGCGCCAGCAGCCAGGGGACAGCAGACAATGAGCAGTTCTTC
TRBJ1-5 | . | TRBD1 | TRBV28 | CASRSARDSYSNQPQHF | TGTGCCAGCAGATCTGCCCGGGACAGCTATAGCAATCAGCCCCAGCATTTT
TRBJ2-1 | . | . | TRBV21-1 | CASSKDRGNNEQFF | TGTGCCAGCAGCAAAGACAGGGGCAACAATGAGCAGTTCTTC
TRBJ2-1 | once | . | TRBV5-1 | CASSLDASSSYNEQFF | TGCGCCAGCAGCTTGGATGCTTCTAGCTCCTACAATGAGCAGTTCTTC
TRBJ2-7 | . | . | TRBV6-5 | CASRVTRGTPYEQYF | TGTGCCAGCAGAGTTACTCGGGGGACTCCATACGAGCAGTACTTC
TRBJ2-7 | once | TRBD2 | TRBV18 | CASSPPGLAGDEQYF | TGTGCCAGCTCACCACCGGGACTAGCGGGCGACGAGCAGTACTTC
TRBJ2-7 | . | . | TRBV10-2 | CASREGQGGLVLPYEQYF | TGCGCCAGCAGAGAAGGACAGGGAGGGCTAGTCCTCCCCTACGAGCAGTACTTC
TRBJ1-3 | . | . | TRBV10-3 | CAISGVLEGGDTIYF | TGTGCCATCAGTGGTGTCCTAGAGGGGGGGGACACCATATATTTT
TRBJ2-5 | . | . | TRBV2 | CASSEWQEETQYF | TGTGCCAGCAGTGAATGGCAAGAAGAGACCCAGTACTTC
TRBJ2-7 | . | . | TRBV9 | CASSVEPNFLYEQYF | TGTGCCAGCAGCGTAGAACCCAACTTTTTATACGAGCAGTACTTC
TRBJ1-5 | . | . | TRBV29-1 | CSVGTGLRQPQHF | TGCAGCGTTGGCACAGGGTTGCGCCAGCCCCAGCATTTT
TRBJ1-1 | few | . | TRBV5-4 | CASSLGQLLNTEAFF | TGTGCCAGCAGCTTGGGACAGCTTTTGAACACTGAAGCTTTCTTT
TRBJ1-1 | . | . | TRBV11-3 | CASSPRVGTNTEAFF | TGTGCCAGCAGCCCACGGGTAGGAACAAACACTGAAGCTTTCTTT
TRBJ2-5 | . | . | TRBV5-1 | CASSLAARETQYF | TGCGCCAGCAGCTTGGCCGCGCGGGAGACCCAGTACTTC
TRBJ1-3 | . | . | TRBV15 | CATSRGSSGNTIYF | TGTGCCACCAGCAGAGGGAGCTCTGGAAACACCATATATTTT
TRBJ2-7 | . | . | TRBV7-6 | CASSQEGGVGYEQYF | TGTGCCAGCAGCCAGGAGGGGGGGGTGGGCTACGAGCAGTACTTC
TRBJ2-5 | . | TRBD2 | TRBV11-1 | CASSLAGTRGETQYF | TGTGCCAGCAGCTTAGCCGGGACTAGAGGGGAGACCCAGTACTTC
TRBJ2-2 | . | TRBD2 | TRBV4-1 | CASSLSGTRAGELFF | TGCGCCAGCAGCCTGTCCGGGACTAGGGCCGGGGAGCTGTTTTTT